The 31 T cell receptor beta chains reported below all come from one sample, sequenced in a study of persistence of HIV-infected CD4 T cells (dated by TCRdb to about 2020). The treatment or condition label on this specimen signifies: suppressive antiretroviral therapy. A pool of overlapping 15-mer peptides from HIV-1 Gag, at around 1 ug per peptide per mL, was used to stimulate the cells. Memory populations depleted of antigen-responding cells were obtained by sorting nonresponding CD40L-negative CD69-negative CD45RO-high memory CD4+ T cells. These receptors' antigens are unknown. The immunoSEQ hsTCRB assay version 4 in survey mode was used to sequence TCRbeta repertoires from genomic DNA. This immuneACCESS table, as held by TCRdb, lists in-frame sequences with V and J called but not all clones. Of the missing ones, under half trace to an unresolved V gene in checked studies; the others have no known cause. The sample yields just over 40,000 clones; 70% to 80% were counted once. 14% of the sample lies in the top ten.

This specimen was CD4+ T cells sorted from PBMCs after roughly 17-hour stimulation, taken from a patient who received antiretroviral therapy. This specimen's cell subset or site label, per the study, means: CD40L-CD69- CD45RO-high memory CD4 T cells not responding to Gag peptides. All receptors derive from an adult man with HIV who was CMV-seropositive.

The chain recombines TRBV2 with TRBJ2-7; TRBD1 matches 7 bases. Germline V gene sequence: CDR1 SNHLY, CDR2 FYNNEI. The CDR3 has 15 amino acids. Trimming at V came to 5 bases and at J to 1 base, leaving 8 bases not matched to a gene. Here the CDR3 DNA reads TGTGCCAGCAGTTTTGACAGGGACACATCCTACGAGCAGTACTTC. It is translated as CASSFDRDTSYEQYF. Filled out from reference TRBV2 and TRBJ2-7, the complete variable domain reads EPEVTQTPSHQVTQMGQEVILRCVPISNHLYFYWYRQILGQKVEFLVSFYNNEISEKSEIFDDQFSVERPDGSNFTLKIRSTKLEDSAMYFCASSFDRDTSYEQYFGPGTRLTVT.

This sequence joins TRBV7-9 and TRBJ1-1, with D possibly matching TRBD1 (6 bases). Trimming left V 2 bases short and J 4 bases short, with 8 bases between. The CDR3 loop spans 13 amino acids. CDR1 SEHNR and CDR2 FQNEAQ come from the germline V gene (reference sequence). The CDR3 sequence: CASSLKGGTEAFF. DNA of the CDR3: TGTGCCAGCAGCTTAAAGGGGGGCACTGAAGCTTTCTTT.

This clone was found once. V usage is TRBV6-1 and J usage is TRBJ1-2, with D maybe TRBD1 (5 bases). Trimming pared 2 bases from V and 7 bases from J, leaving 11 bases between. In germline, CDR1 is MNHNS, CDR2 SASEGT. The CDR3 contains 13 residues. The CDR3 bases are TGTGCCAGCAGTGAATCAGGGTTTGGTGGCTACACCTTC. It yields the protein CASSESGFGGYTF.

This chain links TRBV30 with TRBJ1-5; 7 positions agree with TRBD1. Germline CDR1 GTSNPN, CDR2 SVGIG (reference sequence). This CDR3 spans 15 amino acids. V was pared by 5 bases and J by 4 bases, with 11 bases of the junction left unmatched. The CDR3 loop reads CAWVEDRFPNQPQHF. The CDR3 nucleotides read TGTGCCTGGGTCGAGGACAGGTTTCCTAATCAGCCCCAGCATTTT. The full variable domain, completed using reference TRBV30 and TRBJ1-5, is SQTIHQWPATLVQPVGSPLSLECTVEGTSNPNLYWYRQAAGRGLQLLFYSVGIGQISSEVPQNLSASRPQDRQFILSSKKLLLSDSGFYLCAWVEDRFPNQPQHFGDGTRLSIL.

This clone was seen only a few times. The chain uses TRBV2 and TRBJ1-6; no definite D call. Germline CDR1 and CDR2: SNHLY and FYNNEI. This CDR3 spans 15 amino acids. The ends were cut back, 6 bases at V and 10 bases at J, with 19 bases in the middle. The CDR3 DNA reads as TGTGCCAGCAGGCTGCAGGAATCTCCCAACTCACCCCTCCACTTT. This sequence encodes CASRLQESPNSPLHF. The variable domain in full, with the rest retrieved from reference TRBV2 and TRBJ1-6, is EPEVTQTPSHQVTQMGQEVILRCVPISNHLYFYWYRQILGQKVEFLVSFYNNEISEKSEIFDDQFSVERPDGSNFTLKIRSTKLEDSAMYFCASRLQESPNSPLHFGNGTRLTVT.

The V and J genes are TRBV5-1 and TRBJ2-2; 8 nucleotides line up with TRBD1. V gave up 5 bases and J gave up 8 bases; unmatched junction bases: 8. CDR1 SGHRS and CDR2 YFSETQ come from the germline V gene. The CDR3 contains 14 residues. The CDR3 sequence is CASRRTGITGELFF. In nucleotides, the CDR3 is TGCGCCAGCAGAAGGACAGGGATTACTGGGGAGCTGTTTTTT.

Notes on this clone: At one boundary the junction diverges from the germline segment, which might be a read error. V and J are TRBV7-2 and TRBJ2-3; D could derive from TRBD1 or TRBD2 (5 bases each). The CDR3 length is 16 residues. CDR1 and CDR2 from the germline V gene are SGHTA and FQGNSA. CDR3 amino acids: CASSIAGTVSTDTQYF. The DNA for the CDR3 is TGTGCCAGCAGCATAGCCGGGACGGTTAGCACAGATACGCAGTATTTT.

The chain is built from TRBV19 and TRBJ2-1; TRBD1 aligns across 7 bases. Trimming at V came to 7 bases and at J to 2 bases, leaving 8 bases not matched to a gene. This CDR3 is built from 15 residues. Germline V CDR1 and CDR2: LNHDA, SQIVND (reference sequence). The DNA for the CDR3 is TGTGCCAGTACAACCGGGACAGCACCCTACAATGAGCAGTTCTTC. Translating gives CASTTGTAPYNEQFF.

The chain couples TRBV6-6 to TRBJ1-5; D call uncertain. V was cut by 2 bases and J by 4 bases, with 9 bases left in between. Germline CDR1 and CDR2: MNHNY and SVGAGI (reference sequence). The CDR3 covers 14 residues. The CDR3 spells CASSYPAENQPQHF. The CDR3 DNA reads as TGTGCCAGCAGTTACCCGGCAGAGAATCAGCCCCAGCATTTT.

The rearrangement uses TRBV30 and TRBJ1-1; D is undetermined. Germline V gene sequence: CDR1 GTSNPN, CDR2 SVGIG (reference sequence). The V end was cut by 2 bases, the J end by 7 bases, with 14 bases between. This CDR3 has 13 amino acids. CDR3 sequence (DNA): TGTGCCTGGAGTTGGTTGAGGTCATTTGAAGCTTTCTTT. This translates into CAWSWLRSFEAFF. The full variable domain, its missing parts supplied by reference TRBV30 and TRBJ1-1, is SQTIHQWPATLVQPVGSPLSLECTVEGTSNPNLYWYRQAAGRGLQLLFYSVGIGQISSEVPQNLSASRPQDRQFILSSKKLLLSDSGFYLCAWSWLRSFEAFFGQGTRLTVV.

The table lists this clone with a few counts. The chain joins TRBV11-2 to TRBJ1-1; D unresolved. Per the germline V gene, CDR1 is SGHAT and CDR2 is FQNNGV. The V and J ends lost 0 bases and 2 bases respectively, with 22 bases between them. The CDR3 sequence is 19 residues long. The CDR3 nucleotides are TGTGCCAGCAGCTTAGATTCTCTGGGTTCGGTCTCACCCAACACTGAAGCTTTCTTT. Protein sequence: CASSLDSLGSVSPNTEAFF.

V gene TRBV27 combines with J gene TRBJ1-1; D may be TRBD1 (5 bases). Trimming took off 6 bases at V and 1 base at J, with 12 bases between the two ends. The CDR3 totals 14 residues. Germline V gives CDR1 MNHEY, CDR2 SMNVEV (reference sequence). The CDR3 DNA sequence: TGTGCCAGCAGATATACCACAGGGAACACTGAAGCTTTCTTT. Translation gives CASRYTTGNTEAFF.

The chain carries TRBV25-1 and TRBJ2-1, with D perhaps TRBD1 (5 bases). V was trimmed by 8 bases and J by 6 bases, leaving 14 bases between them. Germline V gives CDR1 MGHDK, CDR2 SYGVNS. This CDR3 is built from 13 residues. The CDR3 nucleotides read TGTGCCAGCGACAATGGGGCGAGCAATGAGCAGTTCTTC. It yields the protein CASDNGASNEQFF. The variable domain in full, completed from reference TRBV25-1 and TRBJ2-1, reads EADIYQTPRYLVIGTGKKITLECSQTMGHDKMYWYQQDPGMELHLIHYSYGVNSTEKGDLSSESTVSRIRTEHFPLTLESARPSHTSQYLCASDNGASNEQFFGPGTRLTVL.

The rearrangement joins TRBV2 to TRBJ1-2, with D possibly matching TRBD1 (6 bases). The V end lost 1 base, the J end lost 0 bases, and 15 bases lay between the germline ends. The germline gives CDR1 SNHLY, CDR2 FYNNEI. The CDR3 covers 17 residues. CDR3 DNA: TGTGCCAGCAGTGAAGTGTCGGCAGGGGATTCTAACTATGGCTACACCTTC. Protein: CASSEVSAGDSNYGYTF.

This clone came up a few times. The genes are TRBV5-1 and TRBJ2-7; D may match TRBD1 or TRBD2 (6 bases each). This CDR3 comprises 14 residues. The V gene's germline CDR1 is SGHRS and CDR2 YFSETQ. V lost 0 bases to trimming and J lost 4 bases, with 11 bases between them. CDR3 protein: CASSLATGRYEQYF. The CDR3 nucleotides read TGCGCCAGCAGCTTGGCAACAGGGAGGTACGAGCAGTACTTC.

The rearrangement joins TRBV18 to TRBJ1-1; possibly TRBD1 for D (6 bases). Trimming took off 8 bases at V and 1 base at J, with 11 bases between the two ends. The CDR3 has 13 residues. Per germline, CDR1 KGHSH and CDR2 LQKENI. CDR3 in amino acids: CASRGAQNTEAFF. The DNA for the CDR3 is TGTGCCAGCCGGGGGGCGCAGAACACTGAAGCTTTCTTT.

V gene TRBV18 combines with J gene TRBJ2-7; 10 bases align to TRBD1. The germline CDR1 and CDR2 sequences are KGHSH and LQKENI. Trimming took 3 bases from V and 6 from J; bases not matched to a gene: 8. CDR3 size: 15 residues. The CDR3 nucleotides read TGTGCCAGCTCACCCCAGACAGGGGGCAAGGGCGAGCAGTACTTC. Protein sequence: CASSPQTGGKGEQYF.

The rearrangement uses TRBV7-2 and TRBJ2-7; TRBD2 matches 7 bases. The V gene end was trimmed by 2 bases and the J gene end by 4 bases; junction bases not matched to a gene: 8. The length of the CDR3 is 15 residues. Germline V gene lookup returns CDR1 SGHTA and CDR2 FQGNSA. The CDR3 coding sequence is TGTGCCAGCAGCTTACAGGGCGGGAGCAGGTACGAGCAGTACTTC. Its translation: CASSLQGGSRYEQYF.

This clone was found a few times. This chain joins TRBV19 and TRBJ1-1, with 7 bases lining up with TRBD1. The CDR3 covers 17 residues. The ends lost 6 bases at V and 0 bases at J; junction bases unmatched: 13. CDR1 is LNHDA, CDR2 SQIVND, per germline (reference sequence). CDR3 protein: CASSTGTAIGLNTEAFF. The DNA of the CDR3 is TGTGCCAGTAGCACTGGGACAGCTATTGGTTTGAACACTGAAGCTTTCTTT.

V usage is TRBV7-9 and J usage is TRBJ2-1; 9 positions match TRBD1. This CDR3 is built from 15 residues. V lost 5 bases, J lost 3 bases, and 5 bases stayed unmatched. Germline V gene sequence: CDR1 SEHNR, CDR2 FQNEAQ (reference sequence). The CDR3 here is CASSPGQGLYNEQFF. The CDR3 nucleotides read TGTGCCAGCAGCCCGGGACAGGGACTCTACAATGAGCAGTTCTTC. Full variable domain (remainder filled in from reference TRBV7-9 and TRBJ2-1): DTGVSQNPRHKITKRGQNVTFRCDPISEHNRLYWYRQTLGQGPEFLTYFQNEAQLEKSRLLSDRFSAERPKGSFSTLEIQRTEQGDSAMYLCASSPGQGLYNEQFFGPGTRLTVL.

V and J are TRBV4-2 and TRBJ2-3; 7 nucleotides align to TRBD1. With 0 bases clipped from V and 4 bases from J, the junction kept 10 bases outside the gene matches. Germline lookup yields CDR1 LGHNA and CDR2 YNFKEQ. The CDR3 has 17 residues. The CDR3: CASSQDFYRGISDTQYF. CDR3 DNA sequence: TGTGCCAGCAGCCAAGATTTCTACAGGGGAATTTCAGATACGCAGTATTTT.

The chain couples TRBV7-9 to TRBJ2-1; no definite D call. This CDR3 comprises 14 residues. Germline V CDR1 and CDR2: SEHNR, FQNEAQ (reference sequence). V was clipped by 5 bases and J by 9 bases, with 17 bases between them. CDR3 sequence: CASSPTQVVVEQFF. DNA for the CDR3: TGTGCCAGCAGCCCTACCCAGGTTGTGGTTGAGCAGTTCTTC.

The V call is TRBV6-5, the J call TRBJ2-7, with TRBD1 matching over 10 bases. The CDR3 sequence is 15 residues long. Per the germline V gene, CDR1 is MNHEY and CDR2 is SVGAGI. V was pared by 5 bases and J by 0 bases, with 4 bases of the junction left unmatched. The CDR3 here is CASSRQGAASYEQYF. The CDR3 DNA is TGTGCCAGCAGTCGACAGGGGGCGGCCTCCTACGAGCAGTACTTC.

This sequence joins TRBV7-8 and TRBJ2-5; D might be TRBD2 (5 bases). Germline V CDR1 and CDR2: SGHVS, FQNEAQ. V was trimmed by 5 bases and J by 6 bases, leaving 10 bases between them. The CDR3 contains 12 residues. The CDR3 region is CASSQDGKTQYF. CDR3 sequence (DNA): TGTGCCAGCAGCCAGGACGGGAAGACCCAGTACTTC.

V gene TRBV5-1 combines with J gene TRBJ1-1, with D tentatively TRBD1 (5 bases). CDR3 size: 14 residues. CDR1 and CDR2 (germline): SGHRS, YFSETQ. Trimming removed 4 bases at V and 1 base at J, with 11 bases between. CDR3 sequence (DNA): TGCGCCAGCAGCAGGGACCTCCGGAACACTGAAGCTTTCTTT. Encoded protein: CASSRDLRNTEAFF.

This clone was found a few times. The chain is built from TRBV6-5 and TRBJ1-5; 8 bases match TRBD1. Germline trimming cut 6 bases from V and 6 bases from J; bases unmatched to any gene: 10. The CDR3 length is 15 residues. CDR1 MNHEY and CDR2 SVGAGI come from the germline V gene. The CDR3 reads CASSLQGAQSQPQHF. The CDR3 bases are TGTGCCAGCAGCCTCCAGGGGGCTCAAAGTCAGCCCCAGCATTTT.

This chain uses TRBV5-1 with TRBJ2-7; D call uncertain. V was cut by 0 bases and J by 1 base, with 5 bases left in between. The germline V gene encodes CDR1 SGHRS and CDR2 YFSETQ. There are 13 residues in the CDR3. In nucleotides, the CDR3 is TGCGCCAGCAGCTTGGAAACATCCTACGAGCAGTACTTC. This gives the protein CASSLETSYEQYF.

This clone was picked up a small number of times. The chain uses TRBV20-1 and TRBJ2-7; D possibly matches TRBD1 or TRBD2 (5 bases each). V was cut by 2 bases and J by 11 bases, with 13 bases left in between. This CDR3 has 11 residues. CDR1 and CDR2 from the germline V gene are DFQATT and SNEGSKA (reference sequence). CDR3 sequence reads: CSARQLLGEYF. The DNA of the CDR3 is TGCAGTGCTAGACAGCTACTGGGGGAGTACTTC.

CDR3 sequence (DNA): TGTGCCAGTAGTATAGCCGGGACAGGGAATGGCTACACCTTC. This translates into CASSIAGTGNGYTF. The J gene is TRBJ1-2, the V gene TRBV19; 9 positions agree with TRBD1. The CDR3 loop spans 14 amino acids. Germline V CDR1 and CDR2: LNHDA, SQIVND (reference sequence). V lost 1 base, J lost 6 bases, and 3 bases stayed unmatched.

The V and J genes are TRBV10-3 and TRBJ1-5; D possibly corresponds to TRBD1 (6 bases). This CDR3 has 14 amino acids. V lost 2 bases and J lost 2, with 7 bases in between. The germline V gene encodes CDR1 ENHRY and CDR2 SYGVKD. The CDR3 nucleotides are TGTGCCATCAGTGAGGCAGGGGGCAATCAGCCCCAGCATTTT. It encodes CAISEAGGNQPQHF.

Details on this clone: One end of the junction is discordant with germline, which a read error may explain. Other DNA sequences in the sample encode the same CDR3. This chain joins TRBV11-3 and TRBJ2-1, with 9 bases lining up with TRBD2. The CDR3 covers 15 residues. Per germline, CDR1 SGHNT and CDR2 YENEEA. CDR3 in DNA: TGTGCCAGCAGCTCCCTTAGCGGGAGACGGAATGAGCAATTCTTC. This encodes CASSSLSGRRNEQFF.